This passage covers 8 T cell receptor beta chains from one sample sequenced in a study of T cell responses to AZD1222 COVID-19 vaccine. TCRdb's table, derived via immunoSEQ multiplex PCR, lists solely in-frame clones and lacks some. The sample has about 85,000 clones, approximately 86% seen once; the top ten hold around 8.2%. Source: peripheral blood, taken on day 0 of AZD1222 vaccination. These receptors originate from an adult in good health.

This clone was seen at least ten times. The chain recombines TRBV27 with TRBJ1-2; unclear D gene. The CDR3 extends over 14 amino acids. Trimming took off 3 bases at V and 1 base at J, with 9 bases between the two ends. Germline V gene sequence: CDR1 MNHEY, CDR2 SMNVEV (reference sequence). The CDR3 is CASSLSRSNYGYTF. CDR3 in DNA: TGTGCCAGCAGTTTGTCACGGAGTAACTATGGCTACACCTTC.

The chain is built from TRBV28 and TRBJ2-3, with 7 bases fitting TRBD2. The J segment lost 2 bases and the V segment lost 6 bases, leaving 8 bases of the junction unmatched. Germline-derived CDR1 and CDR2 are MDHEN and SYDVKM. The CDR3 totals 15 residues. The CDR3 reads CASSPEGGHTDTQYF. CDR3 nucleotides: TGTGCCAGCAGCCCTGAGGGAGGGCACACAGATACGCAGTATTTT.

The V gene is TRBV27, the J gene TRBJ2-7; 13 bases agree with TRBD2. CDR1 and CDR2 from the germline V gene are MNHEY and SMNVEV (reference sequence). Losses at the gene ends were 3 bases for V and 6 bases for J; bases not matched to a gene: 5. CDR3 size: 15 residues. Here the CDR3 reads CASSFRTSGRGEQYF. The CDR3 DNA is TGTGCCAGCAGTTTCCGGACTAGCGGGAGAGGCGAGCAGTACTTC.

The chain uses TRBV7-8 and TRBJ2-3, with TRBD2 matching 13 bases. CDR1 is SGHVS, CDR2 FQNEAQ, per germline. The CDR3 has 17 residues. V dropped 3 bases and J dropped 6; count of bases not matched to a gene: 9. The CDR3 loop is CASSFPGLAGVSDTQYF. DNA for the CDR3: TGTGCCAGCAGCTTCCCCGGACTAGCGGGAGTGTCTGATACGCAGTATTTT.

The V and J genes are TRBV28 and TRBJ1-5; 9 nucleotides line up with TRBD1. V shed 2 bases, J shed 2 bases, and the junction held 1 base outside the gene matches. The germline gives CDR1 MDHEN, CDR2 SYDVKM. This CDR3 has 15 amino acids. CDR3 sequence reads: CASSLRTGGNQPQHF. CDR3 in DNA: TGTGCCAGCAGTTTAAGGACAGGGGGCAATCAGCCCCAGCATTTT. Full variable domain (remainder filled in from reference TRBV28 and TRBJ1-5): DVKVTQSSRYLVKRTGEKVFLECVQDMDHENMFWYRQDPGLGLRLIYFSYDVKMKEKGDIPEGYSVSREKKERFSLILESASTNQTSMYLCASSLRTGGNQPQHFGDGTRLSIL.

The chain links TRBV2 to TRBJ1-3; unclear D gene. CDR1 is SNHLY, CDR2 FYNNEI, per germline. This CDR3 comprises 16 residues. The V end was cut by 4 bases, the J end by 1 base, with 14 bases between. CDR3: CASSGMTRLSGNTIYF. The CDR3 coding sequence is TGTGCCAGCAGTGGCATGACAAGGCTTTCTGGAAACACCATATATTTT.

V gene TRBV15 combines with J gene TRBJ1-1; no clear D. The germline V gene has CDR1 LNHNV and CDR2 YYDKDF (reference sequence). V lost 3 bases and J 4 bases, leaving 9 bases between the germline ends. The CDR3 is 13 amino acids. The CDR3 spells CATSSVAGTEAFF. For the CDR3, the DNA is TGTGCCACCAGCAGTGTGGCGGGCACTGAAGCTTTCTTT.

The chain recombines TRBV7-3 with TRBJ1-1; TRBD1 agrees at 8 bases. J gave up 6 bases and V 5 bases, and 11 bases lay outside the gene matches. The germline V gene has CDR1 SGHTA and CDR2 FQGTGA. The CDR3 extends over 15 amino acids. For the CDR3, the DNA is TGTGCCAGCAGCGACGGACAGGGTCGGGTCTCTGAAGCTTTCTTT. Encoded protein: CASSDGQGRVSEAFF.